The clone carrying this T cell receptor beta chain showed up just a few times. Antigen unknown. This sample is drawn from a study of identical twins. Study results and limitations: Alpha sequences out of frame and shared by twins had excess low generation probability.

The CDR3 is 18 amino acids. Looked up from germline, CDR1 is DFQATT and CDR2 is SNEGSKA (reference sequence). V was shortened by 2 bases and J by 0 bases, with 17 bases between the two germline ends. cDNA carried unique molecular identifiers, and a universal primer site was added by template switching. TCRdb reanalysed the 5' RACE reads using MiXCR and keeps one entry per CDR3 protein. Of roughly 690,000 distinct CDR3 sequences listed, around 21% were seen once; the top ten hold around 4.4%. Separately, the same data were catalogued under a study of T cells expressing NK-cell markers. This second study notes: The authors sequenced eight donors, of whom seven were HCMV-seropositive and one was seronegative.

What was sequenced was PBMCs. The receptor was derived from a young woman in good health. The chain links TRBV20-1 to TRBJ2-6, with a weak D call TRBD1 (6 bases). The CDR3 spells CSARSTGHFSSGANVLTF. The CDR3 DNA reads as TGCAGTGCTAGATCTACAGGGCACTTCTCCTCTGGGGCCAACGTCCTGACTTTC.